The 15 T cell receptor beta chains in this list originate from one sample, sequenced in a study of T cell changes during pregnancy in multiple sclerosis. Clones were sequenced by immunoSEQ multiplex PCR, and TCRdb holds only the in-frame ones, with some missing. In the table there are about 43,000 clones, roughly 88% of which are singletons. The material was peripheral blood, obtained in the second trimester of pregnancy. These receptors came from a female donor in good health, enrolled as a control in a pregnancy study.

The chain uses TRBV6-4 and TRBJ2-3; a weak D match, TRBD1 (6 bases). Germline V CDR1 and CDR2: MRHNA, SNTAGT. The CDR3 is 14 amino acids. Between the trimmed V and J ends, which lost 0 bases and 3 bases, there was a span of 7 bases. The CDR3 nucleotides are TGTGCCAGCAGTGACTCCCAGGGGACAGATACGCAGTATTTT. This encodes CASSDSQGTDTQYF.

CDR3 sequence: CASSIAGVQPQHF. Written as DNA, the CDR3 is TGTGCCAGTAGTATTGCGGGGGTTCAGCCCCAGCATTTT. The rearrangement links TRBV19 to TRBJ1-5; tentatively, D is TRBD1 (5 bases). Per the germline V gene, CDR1 is LNHDA and CDR2 is SQIVND (reference sequence). V shed 3 bases and J shed 6 bases, with 9 bases lying between them. The CDR3 is 13 residues long.

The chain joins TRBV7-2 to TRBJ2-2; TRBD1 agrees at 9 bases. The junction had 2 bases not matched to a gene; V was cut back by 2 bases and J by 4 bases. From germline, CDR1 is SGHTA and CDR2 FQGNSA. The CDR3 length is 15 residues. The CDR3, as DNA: TGTGCCAGCAGCTTACGGACAGGGGCCACCGGGGAGCTGTTTTTT. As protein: CASSLRTGATGELFF.

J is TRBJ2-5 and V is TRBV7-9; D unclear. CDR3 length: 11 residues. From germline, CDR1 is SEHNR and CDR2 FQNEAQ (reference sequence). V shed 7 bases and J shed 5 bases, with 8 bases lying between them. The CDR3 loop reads CASIYGETQYF. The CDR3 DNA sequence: TGTGCCAGCATTTACGGGGAGACCCAGTACTTC.

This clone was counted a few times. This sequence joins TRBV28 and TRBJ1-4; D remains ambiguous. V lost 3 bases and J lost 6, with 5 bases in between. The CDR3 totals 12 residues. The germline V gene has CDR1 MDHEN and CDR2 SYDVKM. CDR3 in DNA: TGTGCCAGCAGTTTTGAGTATGAAAAACTGTTTTTT. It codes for CASSFEYEKLFF.

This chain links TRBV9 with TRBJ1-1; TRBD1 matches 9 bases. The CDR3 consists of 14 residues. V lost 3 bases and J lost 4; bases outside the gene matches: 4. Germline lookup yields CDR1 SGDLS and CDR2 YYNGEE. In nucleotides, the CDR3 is TGTGCCAGCAGCGCCACAGGGGGCACCACTGAAGCTTTCTTT. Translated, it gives CASSATGGTTEAFF.

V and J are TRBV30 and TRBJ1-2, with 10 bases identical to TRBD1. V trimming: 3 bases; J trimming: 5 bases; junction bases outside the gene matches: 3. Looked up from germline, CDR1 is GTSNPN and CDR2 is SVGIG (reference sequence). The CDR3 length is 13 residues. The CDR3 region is CAWRTGGRYGYTF. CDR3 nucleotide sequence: TGTGCCTGGAGGACAGGGGGCCGTTATGGCTACACCTTC.

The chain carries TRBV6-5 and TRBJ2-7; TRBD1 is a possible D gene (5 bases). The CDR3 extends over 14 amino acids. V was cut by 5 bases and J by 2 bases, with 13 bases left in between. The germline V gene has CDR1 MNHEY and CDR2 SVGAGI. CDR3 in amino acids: CASSSTGPTYEQYF. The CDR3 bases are TGTGCCAGCAGTAGTACAGGCCCAACCTACGAGCAGTACTTC.

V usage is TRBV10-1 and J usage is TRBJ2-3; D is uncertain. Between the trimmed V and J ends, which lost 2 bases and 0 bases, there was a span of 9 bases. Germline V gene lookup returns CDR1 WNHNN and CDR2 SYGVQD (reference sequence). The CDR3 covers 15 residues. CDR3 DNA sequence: TGCGCCAGCAGTGAGACAGTGGTTAGCACAGATACGCAGTATTTT. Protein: CASSETVVSTDTQYF.

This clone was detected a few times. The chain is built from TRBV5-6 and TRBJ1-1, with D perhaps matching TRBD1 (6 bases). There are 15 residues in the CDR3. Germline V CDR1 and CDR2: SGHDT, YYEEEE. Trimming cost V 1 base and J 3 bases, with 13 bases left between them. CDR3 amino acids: CASSLIGGEDTEAFF. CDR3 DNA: TGTGCCAGCAGCTTGATAGGGGGAGAAGACACTGAAGCTTTCTTT.

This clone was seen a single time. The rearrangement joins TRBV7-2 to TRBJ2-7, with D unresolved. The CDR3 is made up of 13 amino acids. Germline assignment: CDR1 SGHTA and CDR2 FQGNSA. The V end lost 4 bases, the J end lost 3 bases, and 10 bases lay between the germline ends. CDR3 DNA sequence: TGTGCCAGCAGCTCGCAACTTCTCTACGAGCAGTACTTC. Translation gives CASSSQLLYEQYF.

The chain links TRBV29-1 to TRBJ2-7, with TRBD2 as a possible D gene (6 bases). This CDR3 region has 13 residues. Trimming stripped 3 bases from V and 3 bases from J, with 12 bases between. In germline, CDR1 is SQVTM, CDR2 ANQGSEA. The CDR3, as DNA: TGCAGCGTTGAGTCGGTGGGGGGCTACGAGCAGTACTTC. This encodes CSVESVGGYEQYF.

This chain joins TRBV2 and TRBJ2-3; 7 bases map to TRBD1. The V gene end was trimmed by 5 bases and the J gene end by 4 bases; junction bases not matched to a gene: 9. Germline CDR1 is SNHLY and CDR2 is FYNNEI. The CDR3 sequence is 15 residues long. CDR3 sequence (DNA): TGTGCCAGCAGTAATACAGGGGTTCGGGCAGATACGCAGTATTTT. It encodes CASSNTGVRADTQYF.

The CDR3 sequence is CASSLETGWVGSGANVLTF. The CDR3 region has the DNA TGTGCCAGCAGCTTAGAAACAGGGTGGGTGGGCTCTGGGGCCAACGTCCTGACTTTC. The chain links TRBV7-6 to TRBJ2-6, with D possibly being TRBD1 (6 bases). Germline values: CDR1 SGHVS, CDR2 FNYEAQ. The CDR3 sequence is 19 residues long. Trimming took off 1 base at V and 0 bases at J, with 16 bases between the two ends.

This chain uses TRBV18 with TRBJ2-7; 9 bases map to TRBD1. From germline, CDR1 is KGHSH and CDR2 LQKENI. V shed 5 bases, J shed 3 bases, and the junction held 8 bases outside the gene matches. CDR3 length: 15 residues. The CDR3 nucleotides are TGTGCCAGCTCAGAAGGGACAGGGTGGCTCTACGAGCAGTACTTC. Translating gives CASSEGTGWLYEQYF.